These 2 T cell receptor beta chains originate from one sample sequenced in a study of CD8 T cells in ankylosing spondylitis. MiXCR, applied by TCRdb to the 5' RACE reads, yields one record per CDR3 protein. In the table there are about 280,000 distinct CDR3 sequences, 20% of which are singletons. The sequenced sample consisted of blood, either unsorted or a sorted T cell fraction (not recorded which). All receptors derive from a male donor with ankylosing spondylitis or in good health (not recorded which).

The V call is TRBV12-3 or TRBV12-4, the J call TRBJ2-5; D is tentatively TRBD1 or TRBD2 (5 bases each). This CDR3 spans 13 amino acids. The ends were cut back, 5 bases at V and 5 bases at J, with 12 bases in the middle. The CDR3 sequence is CASSPSGAETQYF. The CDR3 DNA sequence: TGTGCCAGCAGTCCCTCCGGGGCGGAGACCCAGTACTTC.

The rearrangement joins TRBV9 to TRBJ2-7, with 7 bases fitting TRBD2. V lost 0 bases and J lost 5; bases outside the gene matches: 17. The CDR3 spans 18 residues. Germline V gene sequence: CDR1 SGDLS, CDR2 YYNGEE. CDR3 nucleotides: TGTGCCAGCAGCGTAGTCTACCTAAGCGGGATCGGACCGCACGAGCAGTACGTC. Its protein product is CASSVVYLSGIGPHEQYV.